The 27 T cell receptor beta chains listed next were all sequenced from one sample in a study of PD-1 blockade in classical Hodgkin lymphoma. Every patient experienced relapse after autologous stem cell transplantation, and brentuximab vedotin exposure varied. The assay was immunoSEQ multiplex PCR, and TCRdb's table has in-frame clones only and misses some. The sample lists over 25,000 clones; 70% to 90% were seen once. Sequences were derived from peripheral blood mononuclear cells (PBMCs), sampled at baseline. Receptors were obtained from a human donor with classical Hodgkin lymphoma.

The CDR3 here is CASSTTGVGTEAFF. The DNA of the CDR3 is TGCGCCAGCAGCACCACAGGGGTGGGAACTGAAGCTTTCTTT. V and J are TRBV5-1 and TRBJ1-1, with 7 nucleotides matching TRBD1. Looked up from germline, CDR1 is SGHRS and CDR2 is YFSETQ. The CDR3 is 14 amino acids. Trimming cost V 4 bases and J 5 bases; bases outside gene matches: 8.

The chain is built from TRBV6-1 and TRBJ1-1; TRBD1 aligns across 8 bases. Germline V gene sequence: CDR1 MNHNS, CDR2 SASEGT. Trimming at V came to 5 bases and at J to 0 bases, leaving 14 bases not matched to a gene. The CDR3 covers 18 residues. The chain's CDR3 is CASSKGQGGGLVNTEAFF. The CDR3, as DNA: TGTGCCAGCAGTAAAGGACAGGGAGGGGGGTTGGTGAACACTGAAGCTTTCTTT.

The chain joins TRBV6-5 to TRBJ2-7; perhaps TRBD2 as D (6 bases). Germline V gives CDR1 MNHEY, CDR2 SVGAGI. This CDR3 is built from 14 residues. The germline V and J ends were trimmed by 6 bases and 2 bases, with 14 bases remaining between them. CDR3 loop: CASRSSTGAYEQYF. As DNA, the CDR3 is TGTGCCAGCAGATCAAGCACGGGGGCCTACGAGCAGTACTTC.

This clone has a single count. The J gene is TRBJ2-2, the V gene TRBV4-1; D tentatively fits TRBD1 or TRBD2 (5 bases each). Looked up from germline, CDR1 is MGHRA and CDR2 is YSYEKL. The CDR3 extends over 14 amino acids. V lost 5 bases and J 4 bases, leaving 11 bases between the germline ends. The CDR3 here is CASSIEGTTGELFF. Here the CDR3 DNA reads TGCGCCAGCAGCATTGAAGGGACCACCGGGGAGCTGTTTTTT.

There are a few counts of this clone. This chain joins TRBV5-1 and TRBJ1-4; TRBD1 might be the D (5 bases). Germline CDR1 and CDR2: SGHRS and YFSETQ. The CDR3 is 14 amino acids. The germline V and J ends were trimmed by 3 bases and 5 bases, with 11 bases remaining between them. The CDR3 here is CASSSAGINEKLFF. The CDR3 nucleotides are TGCGCCAGCAGCTCCGCAGGGATCAATGAAAAACTGTTTTTT.

The chain recombines TRBV4-2 with TRBJ2-1; the D gene is possibly TRBD1 (5 bases). CDR3 length: 13 amino acids. With 1 base removed from V and 6 bases from J, the gap between germline ends came to 7 bases. The germline V gene has CDR1 LGHNA and CDR2 YNFKEQ. The CDR3 DNA follows: TGTGCCAGCAGCCAAGTAGGGGCCAATGAGCAGTTCTTC. Translating gives CASSQVGANEQFF.

The chain is built from TRBV5-1 and TRBJ2-5; D remains unclear. Germline loops: CDR1 SGHRS, CDR2 YFSETQ. The length of the CDR3 is 14 residues. Between the trimmed V and J ends, which lost 4 bases and 3 bases, there was a span of 13 bases. CDR3 sequence (DNA): TGCGCCAGCAGCATCCAAGGACCTGAAGAGACCCAGTACTTC. Translating it yields CASSIQGPEETQYF. The full variable domain, rest sourced from reference TRBV5-1 and TRBJ2-5, is KAGVTQTPRYLIKTRGQQVTLSCSPISGHRSVSWYQQTPGQGLQFLFEYFSETQRNKGNFPGRFSGRQFSNSRSEMNVSTLELGDSALYLCASSIQGPEETQYFGPGTRLLVL.

The chain is built from TRBV6-6 and TRBJ1-6; a possible D gene is TRBD1 (6 bases). Germline CDR1 and CDR2: MNHNY and SVGAGI (reference sequence). Deletions cut 0 bases from V and 10 bases from J, with 10 bases between. CDR3 length: 14 amino acids. CDR3 nucleotide sequence: TGTGCCAGCAGTTACTCGGACAGTAGCTCACCCCTCCACTTT. Its protein is CASSYSDSSSPLHF.

This clone was picked up a small number of times. The chain links TRBV7-9 to TRBJ2-7; D may be TRBD1 (5 bases). The CDR3 is made up of 15 amino acids. V lost 1 base to trimming and J lost 6 bases, with 16 bases between them. Germline V gene sequence: CDR1 SEHNR, CDR2 FQNEAQ (reference sequence). The CDR3 DNA follows: TGTGCCAGCAGCTTAGGGGCAGGGTTGGGGTCCGAGCAGTACTTC. The encoded protein is CASSLGAGLGSEQYF.

This chain uses TRBV9 with TRBJ2-7; D is undetermined. CDR3 length: 14 amino acids. The V and J ends lost 4 bases and 2 bases respectively, with 13 bases between them. Germline CDR1 is SGDLS and CDR2 is YYNGEE. CDR3 sequence: CASSLRTDTYEQYF. The CDR3 bases are TGTGCCAGCAGCCTCAGGACCGACACCTACGAGCAGTACTTC.

The genes are TRBV7-9 and TRBJ1-3, with D possibly being TRBD1 (5 bases). The CDR3 contains 13 residues. Germline V CDR1 and CDR2: SEHNR, FQNEAQ (reference sequence). Trimming took off 1 base at V and 9 bases at J, with 10 bases between the two ends. CDR3 loop: CASSLEGVSTIYF. CDR3 DNA sequence: TGTGCCAGCAGCTTAGAAGGGGTTAGCACCATATATTTT.

This rearrangement joins TRBV27 to TRBJ2-7; D is perhaps TRBD1 (6 bases). CDR1 is MNHEY, CDR2 SMNVEV, per germline (reference sequence). CDR3 length equals 14 residues. V gave up 6 bases and J gave up 2 bases, with 14 bases separating them. The CDR3 DNA is TGTGCCAGCAGACAGACAGGTAGCCCCTACGAGCAGTACTTC. As protein: CASRQTGSPYEQYF.

V usage is TRBV6-5 and J usage is TRBJ1-4; TRBD1 is a possible D gene (5 bases). Trimming removed 7 bases from V and 7 bases from J, with 19 bases in between. The CDR3 covers 15 residues. Germline values: CDR1 MNHEY, CDR2 SVGAGI. CDR3 loop: CASTSNGQGLEKLFF. The DNA of the CDR3 is TGTGCCAGCACCTCCAACGGGCAGGGCCTTGAAAAACTGTTTTTT.

The gene calls are TRBV25-1 and TRBJ1-1, with D hard to call. The CDR3 length is 13 residues. Trimming removed 4 bases from V and 7 bases from J, with 13 bases in between. CDR1 and CDR2 (germline): MGHDK, SYGVNS. CDR3 region: CASSGLPADEAFF. In nucleotides, the CDR3 is TGTGCCAGCAGTGGCCTCCCAGCAGATGAAGCTTTCTTT.

A few counts support this clone. The rearrangement uses TRBV7-9 and TRBJ1-2, with D hard to call. This CDR3 is 14 amino acids long. Trimming shortened V by 3 bases and J by 5 bases, and 13 bases separated the two germline ends. The germline V gene encodes CDR1 SEHNR and CDR2 FQNEAQ (reference sequence). CDR3 sequence: CASSFGKQVYGYTF. The CDR3, as DNA: TGTGCCAGCAGCTTTGGAAAGCAGGTTTATGGCTACACCTTC.

V and J are TRBV5-1 and TRBJ2-2, with 10 bases that match TRBD2. The CDR3 is 14 residues long. With V trimmed by 7 bases and J by 7 bases, 7 bases remained unmatched. Germline V gives CDR1 SGHRS, CDR2 YFSETQ. The CDR3 bases are TGCGCCAGCGGGCTAGCGGGGGCCGGCGGGGAGCTGTTTTTT. It codes for CASGLAGAGGELFF.

This chain uses TRBV28 with TRBJ2-1; perhaps D is TRBD1 or TRBD2 (5 bases each). V lost 8 bases and J lost 2, with 19 bases in between. Germline lookup yields CDR1 MDHEN and CDR2 SYDVKM. The CDR3 has 16 amino acids. CDR3 protein: CASQDPGRRAYNEQFF. CDR3 in DNA: TGTGCCAGCCAGGACCCGGGACGCCGGGCCTACAATGAGCAGTTCTTC.

The V and J genes are TRBV9 and TRBJ1-3, with D unresolved. CDR1 and CDR2 from the germline V gene are SGDLS and YYNGEE. Trimming shortened V by 0 bases and J by 4 bases, and 2 bases separated the two germline ends. CDR3 length equals 12 residues. Here the CDR3 DNA reads TGTGCCAGCAGCGTAGGAGGAAACACCATATATTTT. Amino acid sequence: CASSVGGNTIYF.

In its sample, this clone was seen once. The chain employs TRBV19 and TRBJ1-1; the D gene is possibly TRBD1 (5 bases). CDR1 and CDR2 from the germline V gene are LNHDA and SQIVND (reference sequence). CDR3 length: 14 amino acids. V was cut by 6 bases and J by 1 base, with 12 bases left in between. In DNA, the CDR3 is TGTGCCAGTAGCAGACTAGACAGGAACACTGAAGCTTTCTTT. Translating gives CASSRLDRNTEAFF.

This rearrangement joins TRBV18 to TRBJ2-1; D possibly corresponds to TRBD2 (5 bases). The germline CDR1 and CDR2 sequences are KGHSH and LQKENI. The CDR3 loop spans 13 amino acids. V dropped 2 bases and J dropped 9 bases, with 11 bases sitting between them. The CDR3 DNA is TGTGCCAGCTCACCAGACTCTGGGAGTGAGCAGTTCTTC. Translation: CASSPDSGSEQFF.

J is TRBJ1-3 and V is TRBV27; no clear D gene. This CDR3 region has 17 residues. V gave up 1 base and J gave up 0 bases, with 13 bases separating them. CDR1 MNHEY and CDR2 SMNVEV come from the germline V gene (reference sequence). The CDR3 DNA follows: TGTGCCAGCAGTTTATTAGTCGGCCGCATCTCTGGAAACACCATATATTTT. This encodes CASSLLVGRISGNTIYF.

The V and J genes are TRBV6-6 and TRBJ2-5; 9 bases match TRBD2. With V trimmed by 2 bases and J by 0 bases, 4 bases remained unmatched. CDR3 size: 16 residues. Per the germline V gene, CDR1 is MNHNY and CDR2 is SVGAGI (reference sequence). The CDR3 loop reads CASSYGLAGNQETQYF. CDR3 coding DNA: TGTGCCAGCAGTTACGGCCTAGCGGGGAACCAAGAGACCCAGTACTTC.

This clone has a single count. The rearrangement links TRBV2 to TRBJ2-6; tentatively, D is TRBD1 (6 bases). Germline loops: CDR1 SNHLY, CDR2 FYNNEI. The V end lost 6 bases, the J end lost 0 bases, and 12 bases lay between the germline ends. There are 16 residues in the CDR3. The CDR3 bases are TGTGCCAGCAGCGCACAGGGTCTCTCTGGGGCCAACGTCCTGACTTTC. Amino acid sequence: CASSAQGLSGANVLTF. Variable domain in full (rest from reference TRBV2 and TRBJ2-6): EPEVTQTPSHQVTQMGQEVILRCVPISNHLYFYWYRQILGQKVEFLVSFYNNEISEKSEIFDDQFSVERPDGSNFTLKIRSTKLEDSAMYFCASSAQGLSGANVLTFGAGSRLTVL.

The table lists this clone with a few counts. J is TRBJ2-7 and V is TRBV2; D may correspond to TRBD1 or TRBD2 (5 bases each). The ends were cut back, 6 bases at V and 13 bases at J, with 16 bases in the middle. CDR3 length: 11 amino acids. The germline gives CDR1 SNHLY, CDR2 FYNNEI. Written as DNA, the CDR3 is TGTGCCAGCAGCGTGGGACCTGCCCACTACTTC. Its protein product is CASSVGPAHYF. Full variable domain (rest looked up from reference TRBV2 and TRBJ2-7): EPEVTQTPSHQVTQMGQEVILRCVPISNHLYFYWYRQILGQKVEFLVSFYNNEISEKSEIFDDQFSVERPDGSNFTLKIRSTKLEDSAMYFCASSVGPAHYFGPGTRLTVT.

The chain links TRBV6-5 to TRBJ1-2; D gene uncertain. This CDR3 comprises 13 residues. Per the germline V gene, CDR1 is MNHEY and CDR2 is SVGAGI. V lost 2 bases and J 4 bases, leaving 8 bases between the germline ends. The CDR3 region has the DNA TGTGCCAGCAGTTACCAAGGGTCCTATGGCTACACCTTC. It translates to CASSYQGSYGYTF.

V and J are TRBV2 and TRBJ1-2; maybe TRBD1 (6 bases). Germline V gene sequence: CDR1 SNHLY, CDR2 FYNNEI. V was pared by 5 bases and J by 0 bases, with 13 bases between. CDR3 length: 15 residues. Written as DNA, the CDR3 is TGTGCCAGCAGTTCCACAGGGACTTCTAACTATGGCTACACCTTC. Translated, it gives CASSSTGTSNYGYTF.

In its sample, this clone was seen once. The rearrangement joins TRBV7-8 to TRBJ2-7; 9 nucleotides match TRBD1. With V trimmed by 4 bases and J by 0 bases, 4 bases remained unmatched. CDR3 length: 15 amino acids. Germline CDR1 and CDR2: SGHVS and FQNEAQ. The CDR3 region has the DNA TGTGCCAGCAGCTACGGACAGGGGAGCTCCTACGAGCAGTACTTC. Its translation: CASSYGQGSSYEQYF.